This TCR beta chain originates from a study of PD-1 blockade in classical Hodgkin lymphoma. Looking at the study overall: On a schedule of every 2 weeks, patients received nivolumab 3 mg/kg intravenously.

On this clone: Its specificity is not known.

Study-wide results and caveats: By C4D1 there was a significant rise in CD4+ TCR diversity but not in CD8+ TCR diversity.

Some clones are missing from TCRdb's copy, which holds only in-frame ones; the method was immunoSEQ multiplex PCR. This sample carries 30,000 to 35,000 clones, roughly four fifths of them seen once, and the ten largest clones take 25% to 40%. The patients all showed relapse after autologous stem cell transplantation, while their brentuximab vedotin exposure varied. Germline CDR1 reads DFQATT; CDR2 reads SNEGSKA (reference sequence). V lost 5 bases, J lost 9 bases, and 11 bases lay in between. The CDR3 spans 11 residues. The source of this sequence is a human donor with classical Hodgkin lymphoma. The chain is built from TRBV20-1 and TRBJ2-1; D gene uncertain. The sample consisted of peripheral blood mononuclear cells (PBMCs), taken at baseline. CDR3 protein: CSAPRGREQFF. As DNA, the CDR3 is TGCAGTGCTCCTCGAGGACGTGAGCAGTTCTTC.